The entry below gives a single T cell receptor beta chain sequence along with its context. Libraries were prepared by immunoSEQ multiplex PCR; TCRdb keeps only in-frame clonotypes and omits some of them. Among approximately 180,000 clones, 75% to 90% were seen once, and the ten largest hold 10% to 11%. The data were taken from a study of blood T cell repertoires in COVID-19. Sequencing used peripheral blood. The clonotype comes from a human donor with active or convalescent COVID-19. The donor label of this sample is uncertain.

This chain's CDR3 is CASSLVGGRFLFF. Here the CDR3 DNA reads TGTGCCAGCAGCTTAGTCGGCGGGAGGTTTCTGTTCTTC. The chain uses TRBV7-9 and TRBJ2-1, with TRBD2 matching 8 bases. The CDR3 runs to 13 residues. Germline V lookup: CDR1 SEHNR, CDR2 FQNEAQ (reference sequence). Trimming took 1 base from V and 15 from J; bases not matched to a gene: 8.